This TCR beta chain was identified in a study of tumor-infiltrating lymphocytes in primary liver carcinoma. Study-level information: In every tissue type, samples returned a similar yield of roughly 3.5 to 8 million productive TCRbeta reads. Notes on the study in general: When set against blood, tumors had a significantly higher top-250-clone fraction (p = 0.039). Reduced overlap was seen in tumor-adjacent and tumor-blood pairs versus tumor region pairs.

This clonotype was seen a single time. Antigen specificity is unknown. This could be a read error, since a much larger clone is one nucleotide away. Since the CDR3 does not end with the conserved phenylalanine or tryptophan, this likely comes from a read error. CDR3 length equals 11 residues. V lost 5 bases, J lost 0 bases, and 4 bases lay in between. CDR1 SQVTM and CDR2 ANQGSEA come from the germline V gene. The input was about 490 ng total RNA; TCR beta cDNA was made from it with a constant-region primer. Slightly modified ARM-PCR, run as three nested multiplex PCR rounds, produced the TCR beta libraries. For 10 cycles apiece, the opening two PCR rounds ran with TRBV1-TRBV30 forward primers and a C-beta reverse primer. One entry per CDR3 protein results from TCRdb running MiXCR on the multiplex PCR reads. This sample yields 250,000 to 350,000 distinct CDR3 sequences, of which about 50% are seen a single time; approximately 15% belongs to the top ten.

Researchers drew blood RNA from unsorted whole blood and extracted germline DNA as well. HBV chronically infected the treatment-naive patients. The chain links TRBV29-1 to TRBJ1-1; no clear D. This receptor was obtained from a woman aged 25 to 39 with primary liver carcinoma and hepatitis B virus infection. The specimen was peripheral blood. The CDR3 protein is CSVRLNTEAFL. As DNA, the CDR3 is TGCAGCGTTAGGCTGAACACTGAAGCTTTCCTT.